The next 6 T cell receptor beta chains were all read from a single sample in a study of control samples from healthy donors and cancer patients. Libraries were prepared by immunoSEQ multiplex PCR; TCRdb keeps only in-frame clonotypes and omits some of them. The repertoire holds roughly 120,000 clones, around 87% seen once, with about 1.1% in the top ten. The material sequenced was PBMCs. These receptors originate from a woman in her 50s with colorectal cancer.

This clone has only one observation. The V gene is TRBV2, the J gene TRBJ1-2, with D maybe TRBD1 (5 bases). V was clipped by 0 bases and J by 1 base, with 12 bases between them. Germline V CDR1 and CDR2: SNHLY, FYNNEI. This CDR3 is built from 16 residues. The CDR3: CASSEALPGLNYGYTF. The CDR3 region has the DNA TGTGCCAGCAGTGAAGCGCTTCCAGGGCTTAACTATGGCTACACCTTC.

This chain joins TRBV11-2 and TRBJ2-2; TRBD1 aligns across 7 bases. CDR1 is SGHAT and CDR2 is FQNNGV in the germline V gene. The CDR3 extends over 15 amino acids. With V trimmed by 5 bases and J by 3 bases, 6 bases remained unmatched. The CDR3 DNA reads as TGTGCCAGCAGCCGACAGGGTGGGGACACCGGGGAGCTGTTTTTT. It codes for CASSRQGGDTGELFF.

CDR3 in amino acids: CASSFRGGNSEQYF. In DNA form, the CDR3 reads TGTGCCAGCAGTTTTCGGGGGGGGAACTCCGAGCAGTACTTC. The chain joins TRBV27 to TRBJ2-7; 8 positions agree with TRBD2. The CDR3 is 14 amino acids. The V gene's germline CDR1 is MNHEY and CDR2 SMNVEV (reference sequence). With 3 bases clipped from V and 6 bases from J, the junction kept 7 bases outside the gene matches.

This chain joins TRBV29-1 and TRBJ2-1; a weak D match, TRBD1 (5 bases). V lost 6 bases and J lost 6, with 15 bases in between. This CDR3 has 13 residues. Germline CDR1 and CDR2: SQVTM and ANQGSEA. The CDR3 spells CSVGQGFINEQFF. In nucleotides, the CDR3 is TGCAGCGTCGGCCAGGGTTTTATCAATGAGCAGTTCTTC.

The rearrangement links TRBV27 to TRBJ1-6; possibly TRBD1 for D (6 bases). The length of the CDR3 is 15 residues. The germline CDR1 and CDR2 sequences are MNHEY and SMNVEV (reference sequence). V gave up 3 bases and J gave up 4 bases, with 10 bases separating them. The chain's CDR3 is CASSLDRWYNSPLHF. The CDR3 nucleotides are TGTGCCAGCAGTTTGGACAGATGGTATAATTCACCCCTCCACTTT.

Judged by abundance, this clone is medium-sized. The chain carries TRBV5-4 and TRBJ1-5; 8 positions agree with TRBD1. In germline, CDR1 is SGHNT, CDR2 YYREEE (reference sequence). The CDR3 totals 15 residues. J lost 0 bases, V lost 4 bases, and 3 bases had no gene match. The DNA of the CDR3 is TGTGCCAGCAGCCCGACAGGGGATAGCAATCAGCCCCAGCATTTT. This gives the protein CASSPTGDSNQPQHF.